This is a list of T cell receptor beta chains from one sample in a study of shared clonotypes between healthy human individuals. Data came from immunoSEQ multiplex PCR; TCRdb stores just in-frame clones and leaves some out. This table holds 1,400,000 or so clones, approximately 98.5% found once. The sample was naive CD4+ T cells sorted from blood. These receptors originate from a man between 25 and 39 years old in good health. The conserved cysteine and the conserved F or W are not part of the CDR3 here. Only some rows state a clone size, as once, few, many or a class for expanded clones.

V gene	J gene	clone size	CDR3 protein
TRBV28	TRBJ2-7	once	STGHSYEQY
TRBV9	TRBJ2-3	.	ASSVYGRTDTQY
TRBV6-1	TRBJ2-3	.	ASNVGAGTDTQY
TRBV9	TRBJ2-1	.	ASSRSPGQAYNEQF
TRBV5-1	TRBJ2-3	.	ASSHRADADTQY
TRBV28	TRBJ1-5	.	ASSFRGRNQPQH
TRBV6-6	TRBJ2-7	.	ASSYTSSYEQY
TRBV7-2	TRBJ2-7	.	ASSYGTPSYEQY
TRBV9	TRBJ1-2	.	ASSPLAEKHGYT
TRBV5-1	TRBJ2-2	.	ASRSTSGDTGELF
TRBV7-3	TRBJ2-6	once	ASSPGVRLSGANVLT
TRBV30	TRBJ1-2	.	AWSVRAAESYT
TRBV28	TRBJ2-6	.	ASTRASGRDWANVLT
TRBV18	TRBJ2-2	.	ASSPPWLRTGELF
TRBV19	TRBJ1-5	.	ASSIFRDGYQPQH
TRBV7-2	TRBJ2-7	.	ASSLVGQGAYEQY